Each of the 4 T cell receptor beta chains below was sequenced from the same sample in a study of T-cell reconstitution after alpha-beta-depleted transplantation in children. A TCRbeta library incorporating unique molecular identifiers was prepared. A single record per CDR3 protein comes from TCRdb applying MiXCR to the PCR reads. This repertoire shows about 22,000 distinct CDR3 sequences, 11% found once; its top ten account for around 23%. The sample was PBMCs from the stem cell graft donor, taken from the stem cell graft. The receptors were sampled from a human donor who donated a stem cell graft to a child with chronic granulomatous disease.

The rearrangement joins TRBV7-9 to TRBJ2-2; 7 bases are a match to TRBD1. This CDR3 region has 14 residues. The J segment lost 8 bases and the V segment lost 5 bases, leaving 8 bases of the junction unmatched. Germline V gene lookup returns CDR1 SEHNR and CDR2 FQNEAQ (reference sequence). CDR3 coding DNA: TGTGCCAGCAGCCCTGGGACAGCGAGAGGGGAGCTGTTTTTT. This translates into CASSPGTARGELFF. Filled out from reference TRBV7-9 and TRBJ2-2, the complete variable domain reads DTGVSQNPRHKITKRGQNVTFRCDPISEHNRLYWYRQTLGQGPEFLTYFQNEAQLEKSRLLSDRFSAERPKGSFSTLEIQRTEQGDSAMYLCASSPGTARGELFFGEGSRLTVL.

The table lists this clonotype with many counts. The gene calls are TRBV7-2 and TRBJ2-7; TRBD1 matches at 7 bases. The CDR3 runs to 15 residues. Germline CDR1 reads SGHTA; CDR2 reads FQGNSA. Germline trimming cut 0 bases from V and 3 bases from J; bases unmatched to any gene: 5. The CDR3 sequence is CASSLALGQIYEQYF. CDR3 nucleotide sequence: TGTGCCAGCAGCTTAGCCTTGGGACAGATCTACGAGCAGTACTTC.

This clonotype was seen many times. This rearrangement joins TRBV4-3 to TRBJ1-1; D is perhaps TRBD1 (5 bases). Germline V gives CDR1 LGHNA, CDR2 YSLEER. CDR3 length equals 15 residues. Trimming pared 4 bases from V and 4 bases from J, leaving 16 bases between. The CDR3: CASSLIQGRSTEAFF. The CDR3 DNA is TGCGCCAGCAGCCTAATCCAGGGCAGGAGCACTGAAGCTTTCTTT.

Ten or more counts support this clonotype. This chain uses TRBV28 with TRBJ1-6; D not certain. The CDR3 has 13 amino acids. Per germline, CDR1 MDHEN and CDR2 SYDVKM. The V end was cut by 7 bases, the J end by 7 bases, with 11 bases between. The CDR3 spells CASIGSPNSPLHF. The CDR3 DNA follows: TGTGCCAGCATAGGCAGCCCCAATTCACCCCTCCACTTT.